A selection of T cell receptor beta chains follows, all from one sample in a study of cytomegalovirus exposure and HLA in healthy donors. Some clones are missing from TCRdb's copy, which holds only in-frame ones; the method was immunoSEQ multiplex PCR. The sample carries about 160,000 clones, roughly 80% recorded once. Sequenced sample: PBMCs. The receptors originated from a female donor in good health and CMV-seronegative. Both conserved end residues are part of each CDR3. A D gene is named only where the DNA matches it firmly. Size is omitted from some rows. Given values are once, few, many or a class for expanded clones.

V gene,J gene,clone size,D gene,CDR3 DNA,CDR3 protein
TRBV5-1,TRBJ2-7,once,TRBD1,TGCGCCAGCAGCTTGGCGGCCGGGACAGGGGACTCCTACGAGCAGTACTTC,CASSLAAGTGDSYEQYF
TRBV5-4,TRBJ1-1,.,.,TGTGCCAGCAGCCTGGATTCGGGGGATGAAGCTTTCTTT,CASSLDSGDEAFF
TRBV27,TRBJ2-4,.,.,TGTGCCAGCAACCCCTTGGGAGGTTCCAAAAACATTCAGTACTTC,CASNPLGGSKNIQYF
TRBV11-2,TRBJ1-6,.,.,TGTGCCAGCAGCTCGGAGCAGATTCGACCCCTCCACTTT,CASSSEQIRPLHF
TRBV4-1,TRBJ1-4,once,TRBD1,TGCGCCAGCAGCCTGACAGGGTTAAATGAAAAACTGTTTTTT,CASSLTGLNEKLFF
TRBV6-5,TRBJ2-7,.,TRBD1,TGTGCCAGCAGTTACTACAGGGGGCGATCCTACGAGCAGTACTTC,CASSYYRGRSYEQYF
TRBV6-6,TRBJ1-2,once,.,.,CASSTSDPGGRGYTF
TRBV6-6,TRBJ1-2,.,.,TGTGCCAGCAGTTATCTCTTTGGCTACACCTTC,CASSYLFGYTF
TRBV29-1,TRBJ2-6,.,TRBD1,TGCAGCGTCGGACAGGGTGGTGGGGCCAACGTCCTGACTTTC,CSVGQGGGANVLTF
TRBV5-1,TRBJ2-2,.,.,TGCGCCAGCAAGACAACTGGCACCGGGGAGCTGTTTTTT,CASKTTGTGELFF
TRBV11-2,TRBJ2-3,.,.,TGTGCCAGCAGCTTAGAGCGAAATACGCAGTATTTT,CASSLERNTQYF
TRBV6-1,TRBJ1-2,.,TRBD1,TGTGCCAGCAGTTTACAGACAGGGGTTTCCTATGGCTACACCTTC,CASSLQTGVSYGYTF
TRBV6-1,TRBJ2-1,.,.,TGTGCCAGCAGTGAGCGGCAGGGCAGGGGTGAGCAGTTCTTC,CASSERQGRGEQFF
TRBV5-1,TRBJ2-7,.,.,TGCGCCAGCAGCTTAACGACAGCTTCCTACGAGCAGTACTTC,CASSLTTASYEQYF
TRBV7-3,TRBJ2-5,few,TRBD1,TGTGCCAGCAGCTTGCGGACAGGGGGGGAAGAGACCCAGTACTTC,CASSLRTGGEETQYF
TRBV7-9,TRBJ1-2,.,.,TGTGCCAGCAGCGCCGGACAGAGTAACTATGGCTACACCTTC,CASSAGQSNYGYTF
TRBV6-4,TRBJ2-1,.,TRBD1,TGTGCCAGCAGTCGACAGGGGGCAGGGGAGCAGTTCTTC,CASSRQGAGEQFF
TRBV2,TRBJ2-5,.,.,TGTGCCAGCAGTACGGGACTGCAAGAGACCCAGTACTTC,CASSTGLQETQYF
TRBV7-9,TRBJ1-2,.,.,TGTGCCAGCAGCTTAGGGGGCGCGCGGGGCTACACCTTC,CASSLGGARGYTF
TRBV7-2,TRBJ1-1,.,.,TGTGCCAGCAGCCGATCACAGGCAAACACTGAAGCTTTCTTT,CASSRSQANTEAFF
TRBV5-1,TRBJ2-5,.,TRBD2,TGCGCCAGCCGGGGACTAGCGGAGTCCGAGGTCCGGGAGACCCAGTACTTC,CASRGLAESEVRETQYF
TRBV5-1,TRBJ2-7,few,.,TGCGCCAGCAGCTTTCTAGGTAGCGAGCAGTACTTC,CASSFLGSEQYF
TRBV4-2,TRBJ2-5,few,.,TGTGCCAGCAGCCACCCAGGGGAAGAGACCCAGTACTTC,CASSHPGEETQYF
TRBV5-1,TRBJ2-1,.,TRBD2,TGCGCCAGCAGCTTCCAGCGGGGGACCTACAATGAGCAGTTCTTC,CASSFQRGTYNEQFF
TRBV7-2,TRBJ2-3,few,TRBD2,TGTGCCAGCAGCTTTCTTTCTCAGGCGGGGGGGAAGACAGATACGCAGTATTTT,CASSFLSQAGGKTDTQYF
TRBV5-1,TRBJ2-7,.,TRBD2,TGCGCCAGCAGCTCTTACCCGGGAGGCTCCCACTTCTCCTACGAGCAGTACTTC,CASSSYPGGSHFSYEQYF
TRBV5-5,TRBJ1-1,.,.,TGTGCCAGCAGCCCCCAGGGCAGTAACACTGAAGCTTTCTTT,CASSPQGSNTEAFF
TRBV27,TRBJ2-1,.,TRBD2,TGTGCCAGCAGTTGGCCTAGCGGAGGTGAGCAGTTCTTC,CASSWPSGGEQFF
TRBV5-1,TRBJ2-3,.,TRBD2,TGCGCCAGCAGCTTGACGCCGACTAGCGGGACTTCAGATACGCAGTATTTT,CASSLTPTSGTSDTQYF
TRBV7-8,TRBJ1-1,.,.,TGTGCCAGCAGCTTAGAAGTACACAAAGCTTTCTTT,CASSLEVHKAFF
TRBV27,TRBJ2-2,.,.,TGTGCCAGCAACACGGGGAACACCGGGGAGCTGTTTTTT,CASNTGNTGELFF
TRBV19,TRBJ1-5,few,TRBD1,TGTGCCAGTAGTATGACAGGGGGAAGCAATCAGCCCCAGCATTTT,CASSMTGGSNQPQHF
TRBV5-6,TRBJ2-5,.,TRBD1,TGTGCCAGCAGCCTTGGACAGGGGCTACAAGAGACCCAGTACTTC,CASSLGQGLQETQYF
TRBV18,TRBJ2-7,.,.,TGTGCCAGCTCACCAGGTATACTATACGAGCAGTACTTC,CASSPGILYEQYF
TRBV5-1,TRBJ2-3,once,.,TGCGCCAGCAGCATCGCCCAGGATACGCAGTATTTT,CASSIAQDTQYF
TRBV5-1,TRBJ1-2,.,.,TGCGCCAGCAGTTCTACTCTTACGCCCTCTAACAACTATGGCTACACCTTC,CASSSTLTPSNNYGYTF
TRBV25-1,TRBJ2-1,.,TRBD1,TGTGCCAGCGGCCGGGACAGGAACAATGAGCAGTTCTTC,CASGRDRNNEQFF
TRBV5-4,TRBJ2-1,once,.,TGTGCCAGCAGCGATAGGCGGGTCCCCTACAATGAGCAGTTCTTC,CASSDRRVPYNEQFF
TRBV6-5,TRBJ1-6,.,.,TGTGCCAGCTTGTCTACAGGTTATAATTCACCCCTCCACTTT,CASLSTGYNSPLHF
TRBV29-1,TRBJ2-3,.,TRBD1,TGCAGCGTGAAACACGGACAGGGATCAAGCACAGATACGCAGTATTTT,CSVKHGQGSSTDTQYF
TRBV29-1,TRBJ2-7,once,.,TGCAGCGTTGAAGTAGGACACCCCTACGAGCAGTACTTC,CSVEVGHPYEQYF
TRBV6-1,TRBJ2-6,once,TRBD2,TGTGCCAGCAGTGAAATGGGGGGGTATTCTGGGGCCAACGTCCTGACTTTC,CASSEMGGYSGANVLTF
TRBV9,TRBJ2-5,.,TRBD1,TGTGCCAGCAGCGTAGATGGACAGGGGATGGGGGAGACCCAGTACTTC,CASSVDGQGMGETQYF
TRBV7-9,TRBJ2-1,few,.,TGTGCCAGCTCCCCCCCGGTTCCCTTCGAGTACAATGAGCAGTTCTTC,CASSPPVPFEYNEQFF
TRBV5-6,TRBJ1-1,.,.,TGTGCCAGCAGCTTGGGTAGCACTGAAGCTTTCTTT,CASSLGSTEAFF